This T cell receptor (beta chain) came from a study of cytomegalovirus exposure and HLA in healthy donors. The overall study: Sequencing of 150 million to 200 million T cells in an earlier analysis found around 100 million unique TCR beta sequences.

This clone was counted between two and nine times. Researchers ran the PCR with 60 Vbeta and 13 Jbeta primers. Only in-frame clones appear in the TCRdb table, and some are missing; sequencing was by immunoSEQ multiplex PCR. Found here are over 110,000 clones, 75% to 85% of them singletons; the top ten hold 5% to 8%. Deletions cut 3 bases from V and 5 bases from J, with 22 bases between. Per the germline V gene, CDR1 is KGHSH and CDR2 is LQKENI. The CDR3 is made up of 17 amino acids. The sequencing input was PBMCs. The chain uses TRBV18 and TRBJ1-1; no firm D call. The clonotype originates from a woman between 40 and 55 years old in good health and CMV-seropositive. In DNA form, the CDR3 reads TGTGCCAGCTCACCCCAAAACCAAGGGAGCGGCCGGACTGAAGCTTTCTTT. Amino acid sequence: CASSPQNQGSGRTEAFF.